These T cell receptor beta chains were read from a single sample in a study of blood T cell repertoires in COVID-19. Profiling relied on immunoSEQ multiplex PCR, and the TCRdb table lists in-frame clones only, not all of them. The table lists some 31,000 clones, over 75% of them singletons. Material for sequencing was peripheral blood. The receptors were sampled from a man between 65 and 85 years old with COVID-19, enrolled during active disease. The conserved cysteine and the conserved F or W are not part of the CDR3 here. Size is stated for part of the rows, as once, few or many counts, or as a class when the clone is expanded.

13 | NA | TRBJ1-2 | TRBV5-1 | ASSLSNRQGQGYT
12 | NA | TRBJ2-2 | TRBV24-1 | ATSEEWNTGELF
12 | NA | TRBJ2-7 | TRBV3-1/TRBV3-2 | ASSQVVGGYEQY
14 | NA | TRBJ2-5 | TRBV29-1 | SSRGGMSGVKETQY
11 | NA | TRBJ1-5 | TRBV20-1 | SASPGQGQPQH
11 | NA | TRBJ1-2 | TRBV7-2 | ASSHGQGYGYT
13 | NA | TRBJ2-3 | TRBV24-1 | ATSDFRDGTDTQY
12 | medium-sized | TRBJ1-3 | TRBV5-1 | ASSLAGYGNTIY
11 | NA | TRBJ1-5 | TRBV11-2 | ASSVQGGQPQH
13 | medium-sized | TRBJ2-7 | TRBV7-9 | ASSLNRDTSYEQY